This T cell receptor (beta chain) stems from a study of shared clonotypes between healthy human individuals. Here immunoSEQ multiplex PCR was the method, and the copy in TCRdb shows in-frame clones only, minus some. Among 2.3 million or so clones listed, over 85% were seen once. Donors were healthy HIV-negative adults without recently reported acute infections or vaccinations. The study, taken as a whole, reports: Generation probabilities of non-shared clonotypes were lower (relative to those shared by all four donors).

The V gene's germline CDR1 is MDHEN and CDR2 SYDVKM. V was shortened by 5 bases and J by 10 bases, with 12 bases between the two germline ends. This CDR3 spans 12 amino acids. With regard to this clone: Its antigen is currently unknown.

This sequence was found in a man in his late teens or twenties in good health. Some clones in this sample may be carry-over from other donors' samples. The sequencing input was naive CD4+ T cells from PBMCs. The subset is: CD45RA+ positively selected. The chain couples TRBV28 to TRBJ2-1, with D unclear. CDR3 region: CASSALDLEQFF. DNA for the CDR3: TGTGCCAGCAGTGCCCTGGATCTGGAGCAGTTCTTC.